The next 23 T cell receptor beta chains were all read from a single sample in a study of blood T cell repertoires in COVID-19. The table came from immunoSEQ multiplex PCR; TCRdb's copy has only in-frame clones and leaves some out. The sample carries over 100,000 clones, approximately 87% recorded once. Sequenced sample: peripheral blood. The receptor set was obtained from a woman aged 60-75 years with acute or convalescent COVID-19.

The gene calls are TRBV24-1 and TRBJ2-1; TRBD2 agrees at 10 bases. The CDR3 extends over 16 amino acids. Trimming at V came to 6 bases and at J to 7 bases, leaving 11 bases not matched to a gene. Germline V CDR1 and CDR2: KGHDR, SFDVKD. In DNA, the CDR3 is TGTGCCACCAGTCTGGAAAGCGGGGGGGCGGGAAATGAGCAGTTCTTC. Amino acid sequence: CATSLESGGAGNEQFF.

This chain links TRBV7-2 with TRBJ1-1, with 10 bases lining up with TRBD1. The CDR3 is 13 residues long. V dropped 6 bases and J dropped 7; count of bases not matched to a gene: 5. Germline CDR1 and CDR2: SGHTA and FQGNSA. Here the CDR3 DNA reads TGTGCCAGCAGAAGGACAGGGGGGTATGAAGCTTTCTTT. This codes for CASRRTGGYEAFF.

The chain carries TRBV2 and TRBJ2-1; D unclear. Germline CDR1 SNHLY, CDR2 FYNNEI. This CDR3 contains 11 residues. The V gene lost 10 bases and the J gene lost 7 bases, with 11 bases spanning the gap. DNA for the CDR3: TGTGCCACCGAGCTCCAAAATGAGCAGTTCTTC. Translation gives CATELQNEQFF. The full variable domain, with the rest looked up from reference TRBV2 and TRBJ2-1, is EPEVTQTPSHQVTQMGQEVILRCVPISNHLYFYWYRQILGQKVEFLVSFYNNEISEKSEIFDDQFSVERPDGSNFTLKIRSTKLEDSAMYFCATELQNEQFFGPGTRLTVL.

This sequence joins TRBV10-3 and TRBJ1-4; D not resolved. V lost 0 bases and J lost 5, with 10 bases in between. Germline V CDR1 and CDR2: ENHRY, SYGVKD. CDR3 length equals 15 residues. CDR3 sequence reads: CAISESGSENEKLFF. The CDR3, as DNA: TGTGCCATCAGTGAGTCCGGGTCAGAGAATGAAAAACTGTTTTTT.

The V and J genes are TRBV13 and TRBJ2-1, with 10 bases identical to TRBD2. The CDR3 totals 14 residues. V shed 6 bases, J shed 7 bases, and the junction held 6 bases outside the gene matches. The germline gives CDR1 PRHDT, CDR2 FYEKMQ (reference sequence). CDR3 nucleotide sequence: TGTGCCAGCAGTAAGACTAGCGGGTCTAATGAGCAGTTCTTC. It encodes CASSKTSGSNEQFF. The full variable domain, its missing parts supplied by reference TRBV13 and TRBJ2-1, is AAGVIQSPRHLIKEKRETATLKCYPIPRHDTVYWYQQGPGQDPQFLISFYEKMQSDKGSIPDRFSAQQFSDYHSELNMSSLELGDSALYFCASSKTSGSNEQFFGPGTRLTVL.

The chain uses TRBV4-1 and TRBJ1-1; no clear D gene. Trimming removed 8 bases at V and 6 bases at J, with 16 bases between. This CDR3 contains 13 residues. Germline CDR1 reads MGHRA; CDR2 reads YSYEKL. The CDR3 sequence: CASDNRGIAEAFF. Written as DNA, the CDR3 is TGCGCCAGCGATAACCGGGGAATCGCTGAAGCTTTCTTT.

The rearrangement joins TRBV4-3 to TRBJ2-7; no clear D gene. Trimming left V 0 bases short and J 3 bases short, with 12 bases between. Germline-derived CDR1 and CDR2 are LGHNA and YSLEER. The CDR3 is 15 residues long. The CDR3 loop reads CASSQDGTRGYEQYF. In DNA form, the CDR3 reads TGCGCCAGCAGCCAAGATGGCACGCGAGGCTACGAGCAGTACTTC.

The V call is TRBV18, the J call TRBJ1-2; no firm D call. The CDR3 is 14 amino acids. Germline CDR1 and CDR2: KGHSH and LQKENI. V shed 2 bases and J shed 1 base, with 8 bases lying between them. The CDR3 loop is CASSPREFNYGYTF. The CDR3 DNA follows: TGTGCCAGCTCACCAAGAGAATTTAACTATGGCTACACCTTC.

The chain joins TRBV30 to TRBJ1-4; 7 bases agree with TRBD1. Unmatched junction bases numbered 6, after V lost 3 bases and J lost 8 bases. Germline V gene lookup returns CDR1 GTSNPN and CDR2 SVGIG (reference sequence). The CDR3 has 13 amino acids. CDR3 nucleotide sequence: TGTGCCTGGAGCCACAGGGGATGGGAAAAACTGTTTTTT. Translated: CAWSHRGWEKLFF.

The chain joins TRBV10-3 to TRBJ1-1; unclear D gene. Germline V lookup: CDR1 ENHRY, CDR2 SYGVKD. Between the trimmed V and J ends, which lost 3 bases and 2 bases, there was a span of 13 bases. The CDR3 runs 15 residues. The DNA of the CDR3 is TGTGCCATCAGTGATCCTGTCGGACTTAACACTGAAGCTTTCTTT. This translates into CAISDPVGLNTEAFF.

The chain uses TRBV10-3 and TRBJ2-5; D perhaps matches TRBD1 (7 bases). The germline V gene has CDR1 ENHRY and CDR2 SYGVKD. CDR3 length: 14 amino acids. Trimming pared 0 bases from V and 5 bases from J, leaving 10 bases between. The CDR3: CAISESAGGETQYF. DNA for the CDR3: TGTGCCATCAGTGAGTCTGCAGGGGGGGAGACCCAGTACTTC.

This clone was picked up a small number of times. V usage is TRBV9 and J usage is TRBJ2-5; possibly TRBD2 for D (5 bases). CDR1 and CDR2 from the germline V gene are SGDLS and YYNGEE. The length of the CDR3 is 15 residues. V lost 1 base and J lost 4, with 14 bases in between. CDR3 loop: CASSVLSVGVETQYF. CDR3 DNA sequence: TGTGCCAGCAGCGTACTTTCAGTGGGAGTAGAGACCCAGTACTTC.

This chain connects TRBV7-2 to TRBJ1-5, with D hard to call. The CDR3 spans 15 residues. V was trimmed by 5 bases and J by 6 bases, leaving 17 bases between them. CDR1 SGHTA and CDR2 FQGNSA come from the germline V gene. Written as DNA, the CDR3 is TGTGCCAGCAGCCTTAACCCCTTACCTAGTCAGCCCCAGCATTTT. Translation: CASSLNPLPSQPQHF.

The chain recombines TRBV6-5 with TRBJ2-1; D not resolved. Trimming took off 2 bases at V and 0 bases at J, with 11 bases between the two ends. The CDR3 extends over 16 amino acids. Germline CDR1 MNHEY, CDR2 SVGAGI. In DNA form, the CDR3 reads TGTGCCAGCAGTTACGTGGCCCCCAGCTCCTACAATGAGCAGTTCTTC. Its translation: CASSYVAPSSYNEQFF.

The sample holds one count of this clone. The V and J genes are TRBV25-1 and TRBJ1-2; perhaps TRBD1 as D (5 bases). Germline V gene lookup returns CDR1 MGHDK and CDR2 SYGVNS. This CDR3 region has 15 residues. V lost 6 bases and J 4 bases, leaving 18 bases between the germline ends. The DNA for the CDR3 is TGTGCCAGCAGCACCCCTTCTGGGACTAGCTATGGCTACACCTTC. It yields the protein CASSTPSGTSYGYTF.

J is TRBJ1-1 and V is TRBV3-1 (or the pseudogene TRBV3-2); no firm D call. The CDR3 extends over 11 amino acids. V lost 7 bases and J 6 bases, leaving 9 bases between the germline ends. Per germline, CDR1 LGHDT and CDR2 YNNKEL (reference sequence). In DNA form, the CDR3 reads TGTGCCAGCAAAGCCGGGGCTGAAGCTTTCTTT. Its protein product is CASKAGAEAFF.

This clone showed up just once. The rearrangement joins TRBV5-1 to TRBJ2-5; D is uncertain. The CDR3 has 15 amino acids. Germline assignment: CDR1 SGHRS and CDR2 YFSETQ. V was cut by 4 bases and J by 0 bases, with 13 bases left in between. CDR3 region: CASSPPRGNQETQYF. In DNA, the CDR3 is TGCGCCAGCAGCCCGCCTCGCGGCAACCAAGAGACCCAGTACTTC.

The chain links TRBV7-2 to TRBJ2-1, with unresolved D. CDR1 is SGHTA and CDR2 is FQGNSA in the germline V gene. Trimming left V 6 bases short and J 9 bases short, with 12 bases between. The CDR3 contains 12 residues. CDR3 residues: CASSFIQREQFF. CDR3 DNA: TGTGCCAGCAGTTTCATACAACGTGAGCAGTTCTTC.

This chain connects TRBV28 to TRBJ1-5, with 7 bases that match TRBD1. V lost 4 bases, J lost 5 bases, and 5 bases stayed unmatched. CDR3 size: 14 residues. CDR1 is MDHEN, CDR2 SYDVKM, per germline. CDR3 amino acids: CASSSRQGDQPQHF. As DNA, the CDR3 is TGTGCCAGCAGTTCCAGACAGGGAGATCAGCCCCAGCATTTT.

The chain links TRBV2 to TRBJ2-1; 7 bases are a match to TRBD1. Per the germline V gene, CDR1 is SNHLY and CDR2 is FYNNEI. The CDR3 runs to 15 residues. V lost 6 bases to trimming and J lost 7 bases; unmatched junction nucleotides: 12. CDR3 sequence: CASSYRGSFSNEQFF. CDR3 nucleotides: TGTGCCAGCAGCTACAGGGGTAGTTTCTCAAATGAGCAGTTCTTC.

The chain employs TRBV3-1 (or the pseudogene TRBV3-2) and TRBJ2-2, with a tentative D call TRBD2 (6 bases). CDR1 and CDR2 (germline): LGHDT, YNNKEL (reference sequence). The ends were cut back, 3 bases at V and 7 bases at J, with 12 bases in the middle. The CDR3 extends over 14 amino acids. CDR3 sequence reads: CASSHGAGNGELFF. The CDR3 nucleotides are TGTGCCAGCAGCCATGGGGCGGGAAACGGGGAGCTGTTTTTT.

CDR3 bases: TGCAGCGTTGACAGGGGGGCCGCGAATGAGCAGTTCTTC. Translation: CSVDRGAANEQFF. The chain couples TRBV29-1 to TRBJ2-1; perhaps TRBD1 as D (7 bases). Between the trimmed V and J ends, which lost 3 bases and 7 bases, there was a span of 13 bases. Looked up from germline, CDR1 is SQVTM and CDR2 is ANQGSEA. The CDR3 is 13 residues long.

The chain employs TRBV9 and TRBJ1-3; TRBD1 matches at 7 bases. CDR1 is SGDLS and CDR2 is YYNGEE in the germline V gene. The V segment lost 4 bases and the J segment 7 bases; nucleotides outside the gene matches: 5. The CDR3 loop spans 13 amino acids. The CDR3 bases are TGTGCCAGCAGCTCCCCAGGGGGGAACACCATATATTTT. Its translation: CASSSPGGNTIYF. The variable domain in full, completed from reference TRBV9 and TRBJ1-3, reads DSGVTQTPKHLITATGQRVTLRCSPRSGDLSVYWYQQSLDQGLQFLIQYYNGEERAKGNILERFSAQQFPDLHSELNLSSLELGDSALYFCASSSPGGNTIYFGEGSWLTVV.